The 20 T cell receptor beta chains below all came from one sample that was sequenced in a study of T cells in Graves' hyperthyroidism and ophthalmopathy. Amplification yielded TCR beta CDR3 regions, with RNA transcripts as the source. Carried out on the TCR CDR3, a first-round RT-PCR used the HTBI primer set. In TCRdb, the multiplex PCR reads were re-called with MiXCR into one record per CDR3 protein. The data show about 360,000 distinct CDR3 sequences, 13% seen once. The sample comprised blood. Every receptor here comes from a woman younger than 30 with Graves' hyperthyroidism.

This clonotype came up many times. This sequence joins TRBV11-1 and TRBJ2-7; 9 nucleotides align to TRBD1. This CDR3 spans 14 amino acids. J lost 5 bases, V lost 8 bases, and 10 bases had no gene match. Germline V CDR1 and CDR2: SGHAT, FQDESV (reference sequence). The CDR3 coding sequence is TGTGCCAGCGGACGACAGGGGGAGATACACGAGCAGTACTTC. It translates to CASGRQGEIHEQYF.

In this sample, this clonotype turned up a few times. Relative to the germline gene, one junction end is altered; a read error may explain this. This rearrangement joins TRBV28 to TRBJ2-1; 9 bases align to TRBD2. The CDR3 runs 15 residues. Germline assignment: CDR1 MDHEN and CDR2 SYDVKM. Here the CDR3 DNA reads TGTGCCAGCAGTTTAAGGGCGGGGGGGGCACGGGAGCAGCTCTTC. Protein: CASSLRAGGAREQLF.

This clonotype was counted many times. The chain combines TRBV20-1 with TRBJ2-3, with 8 bases aligning to TRBD1. V trimming: 3 bases; J trimming: 1 base; junction bases outside the gene matches: 3. This CDR3 comprises 14 residues. Germline CDR1 and CDR2: DFQATT and SNEGSKA (reference sequence). CDR3: CSARDRVGTDTQYF. CDR3 DNA sequence: TGCAGTGCTAGGGACAGGGTGGGCACAGATACGCAGTATTTT.

This clonotype showed up many times. The chain combines TRBV6-1 with TRBJ2-7, with TRBD2 as a possible D gene (6 bases). The CDR3 is 13 amino acids. V shed 4 bases and J shed 4 bases, with 11 bases lying between them. The germline V gene has CDR1 MNHNS and CDR2 SASEGT. The CDR3 region has the DNA TGTGCCAGCAGTGCGGGGGAGTTGTACGAGCAGTACTTC. Protein sequence: CASSAGELYEQYF.

Ten or more counts support this clonotype. CDR3 DNA sequence: TGTGCCAGCAGTACCGGACTAGCGGGGGCCGCATTTTCCTACGAGCAGTACTTC. Its translation: CASSTGLAGAAFSYEQYF. The chain links TRBV28 to TRBJ2-7; 13 bases map to TRBD2. The CDR3 consists of 18 residues. V trimming: 5 bases; J trimming: 1 base; junction bases outside the gene matches: 11. Germline values: CDR1 MDHEN, CDR2 SYDVKM.

There are many counts of this clonotype. The chain uses TRBV24-1 and TRBJ2-7; maybe TRBD1 (5 bases). CDR1 KGHDR and CDR2 SFDVKD come from the germline V gene. V lost 4 bases and J lost 4, with 13 bases in between. CDR3 length equals 14 residues. The CDR3 loop reads CATSDPSTGYEQYF. CDR3 sequence (DNA): TGTGCCACCAGTGACCCCTCCACAGGATACGAGCAGTACTTC.

In its sample, this clonotype was seen many times. The chain joins TRBV5-1 to TRBJ1-5, with TRBD1 as a possible D gene (5 bases). The V and J ends lost 1 base and 8 bases respectively, with 10 bases between them. Germline V lookup: CDR1 SGHRS, CDR2 YFSETQ. The CDR3 has 13 amino acids. For the CDR3, the DNA is TGCGCCAGCAGCTTGTCAGGGACCGAGCCCCAGCATTTT. Protein sequence: CASSLSGTEPQHF.

This clonotype was picked up many times. The CDR3 loop is CASSNSLTGEGNEQYF. The CDR3 region has the DNA TGTGCCAGCAGCAACTCCCTGACAGGGGAGGGCAACGAGCAGTACTTC. The rearrangement links TRBV7-6 to TRBJ2-7, with D tentatively TRBD1 (8 bases). V was shortened by 5 bases and J by 5 bases, with 22 bases between the two germline ends. Germline assignment: CDR1 SGHVS and CDR2 FNYEAQ. The CDR3 loop spans 16 amino acids.

The chain links TRBV20-1 to TRBJ2-3; D is undetermined. Trimming stripped 5 bases from V and 1 base from J, with 10 bases between. Looked up from germline, CDR1 is DFQATT and CDR2 is SNEGSKA (reference sequence). This CDR3 has 13 residues. DNA of the CDR3: TGCAGTGCTCCGTCCGAGGGCACAGATACGCAGTATTTT. Its translation is CSAPSEGTDTQYF.

This clonotype was recorded a few times. The chain combines TRBV20-1 with TRBJ2-7; 8 bases agree with TRBD2. Germline V gene data show CDR1 as DFQATT and CDR2 as SNEGSKA (reference sequence). This CDR3 spans 12 amino acids. The V segment lost 7 bases and the J segment 3 bases; nucleotides outside the gene matches: 5. As DNA, the CDR3 is TGCAGTGTCTTCGGGGGGGGCTACGAGCAGTACTTC. It is translated as CSVFGGGYEQYF.

This clonotype was counted many times. The CDR3 sequence: CASSGEGAVHYGYTF. The CDR3 DNA sequence: TGTGCCAGCAGCGGCGAGGGGGCAGTGCACTATGGCTACACCTTC. The chain combines TRBV9 with TRBJ1-2; 7 nucleotides match TRBD1. This CDR3 is 15 amino acids long. V was pared by 3 bases and J by 3 bases, with 8 bases of the junction left unmatched. The germline V gene has CDR1 SGDLS and CDR2 YYNGEE.

There are many counts of this clonotype. This chain connects TRBV20-1 to TRBJ1-1; possibly TRBD1 for D (5 bases). There are 12 residues in the CDR3. V lost 3 bases to trimming and J lost 6 bases, with 11 bases between them. Germline CDR1 DFQATT, CDR2 SNEGSKA (reference sequence). CDR3 sequence reads: CSASQQVAEAFF. CDR3 DNA sequence: TGCAGTGCTAGCCAACAGGTGGCTGAAGCTTTCTTT.

The sample holds a few counts of this clonotype. The chain carries TRBV9 and TRBJ2-1; 8 bases are shared with TRBD2. Trimming at V came to 0 bases and at J to 6 bases, leaving 8 bases not matched to a gene. This CDR3 contains 16 residues. Germline V lookup: CDR1 SGDLS, CDR2 YYNGEE. The CDR3 sequence: CASSVGVLAEVNEQFF. CDR3 bases: TGTGCCAGCAGCGTAGGGGTACTAGCGGAGGTCAATGAGCAGTTCTTC.

Many counts were recorded for this clonotype. The chain uses TRBV5-1 and TRBJ1-1; 8 positions agree with TRBD1. The CDR3 runs to 13 residues. Germline V gene data show CDR1 as SGHRS and CDR2 as YFSETQ. The J segment lost 3 bases and the V segment lost 4 bases, leaving 2 bases of the junction unmatched. Written as DNA, the CDR3 is TGCGCCAGCAGCCAGACAGGGGACACTGAAGCTTTCTTT. Translating it yields CASSQTGDTEAFF.

In its sample, this clonotype was seen many times. This chain joins TRBV28 and TRBJ2-7, with D unresolved. V shed 5 bases and J shed 2 bases, with 4 bases lying between them. This CDR3 has 11 residues. Looked up from germline, CDR1 is MDHEN and CDR2 is SYDVKM. DNA of the CDR3: TGTGCCAGCAGTGACACCTACGAGCAGTACTTC. Its protein product is CASSDTYEQYF. Together with reference TRBV28 and TRBJ2-7, the CDR3 gives the full variable domain: DVKVTQSSRYLVKRTGEKVFLECVQDMDHENMFWYRQDPGLGLRLIYFSYDVKMKEKGDIPEGYSVSREKKERFSLILESASTNQTSMYLCASSDTYEQYFGPGTRLTVT.

This clonotype occurred many times. The chain carries TRBV10-3 and TRBJ1-1; D gene unclear. V was shortened by 3 bases and J by 2 bases, with 10 bases between the two germline ends. Per germline, CDR1 ENHRY and CDR2 SYGVKD. The CDR3 extends over 14 amino acids. CDR3 sequence (DNA): TGTGCCATCAGTGACACACGGGCTAACACTGAAGCTTTCTTT. Protein sequence: CAISDTRANTEAFF.

This clonotype was found a few times. This chain uses TRBV16 with TRBJ2-1; D is ambiguous. V shed 2 bases and J shed 5 bases, with 10 bases lying between them. This CDR3 spans 14 amino acids. Germline V gives CDR1 KGHSY, CDR2 FQNENV. As DNA, the CDR3 is TGTGCCAGCAGCCAAGGGTTGGGGAACAATGAGCAGTTCTTC. Protein sequence: CASSQGLGNNEQFF.

The chain has TRBV6-5 and TRBJ2-2, with 7 bases lining up with TRBD1. The trim removed 2 bases at V and 6 bases at J, leaving 9 bases unmatched. The germline V gene has CDR1 MNHEY and CDR2 SVGAGI. This CDR3 has 16 amino acids. Here the CDR3 reads CASSYLETGYSGELFF. CDR3 bases: TGTGCCAGCAGTTACCTAGAGACAGGGTACTCCGGGGAGCTGTTTTTT.

This clonotype was counted at least ten times. The chain uses TRBV20-1 and TRBJ2-1; 7 bases agree with TRBD2. In germline, CDR1 is DFQATT, CDR2 SNEGSKA (reference sequence). The CDR3 runs to 17 residues. V shed 0 bases and J 6 bases; nucleotides not matched to a gene: 14. In DNA form, the CDR3 reads TGCAGTGCTAGAGATCATGAGGGAGCGGGGAGAGGCAATGAGCAGTTCTTC. This gives the protein CSARDHEGAGRGNEQFF.

This clonotype was observed many times. The chain has TRBV20-1 and TRBJ2-3; tentatively, D is TRBD2 (6 bases). This CDR3 contains 17 residues. V was shortened by 3 bases and J by 0 bases, with 19 bases between the two germline ends. CDR1 DFQATT and CDR2 SNEGSKA come from the germline V gene (reference sequence). Written as DNA, the CDR3 is TGCAGTGCTAGGGGACCGGACTACGCCTCTAGCACAGATACGCAGTATTTT. Its translation is CSARGPDYASSTDTQYF.